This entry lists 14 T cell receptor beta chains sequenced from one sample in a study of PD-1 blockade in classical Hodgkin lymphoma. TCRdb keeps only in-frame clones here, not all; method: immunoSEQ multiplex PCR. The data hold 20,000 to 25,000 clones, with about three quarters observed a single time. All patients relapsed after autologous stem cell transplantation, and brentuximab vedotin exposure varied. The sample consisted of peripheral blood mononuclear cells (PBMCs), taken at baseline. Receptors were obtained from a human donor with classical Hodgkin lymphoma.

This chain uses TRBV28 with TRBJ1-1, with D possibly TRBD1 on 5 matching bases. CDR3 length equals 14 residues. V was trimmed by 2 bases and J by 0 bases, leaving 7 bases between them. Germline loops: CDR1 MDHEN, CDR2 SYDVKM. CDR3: CASSLRGMNTEAFF. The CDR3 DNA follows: TGTGCCAGCAGTTTAAGGGGTATGAACACTGAAGCTTTCTTT.

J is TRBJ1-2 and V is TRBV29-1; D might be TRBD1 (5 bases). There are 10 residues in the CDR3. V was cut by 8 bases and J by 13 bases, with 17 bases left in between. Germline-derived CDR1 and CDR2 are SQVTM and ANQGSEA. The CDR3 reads CSSGGTSFTF. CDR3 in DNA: TGCAGCTCGGGGGGTACCTCTTTCACCTTC.

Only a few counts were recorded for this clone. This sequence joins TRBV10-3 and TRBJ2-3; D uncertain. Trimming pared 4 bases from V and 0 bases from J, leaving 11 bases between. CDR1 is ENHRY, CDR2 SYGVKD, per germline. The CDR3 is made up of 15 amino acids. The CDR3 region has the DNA TGTGCCATCAGTGTGGGTGGTGCTAGCACAGATACGCAGTATTTT. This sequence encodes CAISVGGASTDTQYF.

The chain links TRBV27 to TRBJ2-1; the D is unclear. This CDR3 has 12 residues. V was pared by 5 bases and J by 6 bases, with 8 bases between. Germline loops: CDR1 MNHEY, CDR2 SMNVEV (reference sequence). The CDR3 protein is CASSPGVNEQFF. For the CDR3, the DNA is TGTGCCAGCAGTCCGGGTGTCAATGAGCAGTTCTTC.

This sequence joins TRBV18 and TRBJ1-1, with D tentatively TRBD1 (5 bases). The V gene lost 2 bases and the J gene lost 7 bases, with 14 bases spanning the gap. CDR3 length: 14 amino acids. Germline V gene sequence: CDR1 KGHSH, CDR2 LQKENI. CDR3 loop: CASSPLGGTDEAFF. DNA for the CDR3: TGTGCCAGCTCACCATTGGGGGGAACAGATGAAGCTTTCTTT.

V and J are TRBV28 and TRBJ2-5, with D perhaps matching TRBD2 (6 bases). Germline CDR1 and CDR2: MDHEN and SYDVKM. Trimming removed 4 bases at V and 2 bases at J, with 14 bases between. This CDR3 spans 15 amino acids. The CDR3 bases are TGTGCCAGCAGTTGGCGGGGTAGCGAACAAGAGACCCAGTACTTC. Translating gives CASSWRGSEQETQYF.

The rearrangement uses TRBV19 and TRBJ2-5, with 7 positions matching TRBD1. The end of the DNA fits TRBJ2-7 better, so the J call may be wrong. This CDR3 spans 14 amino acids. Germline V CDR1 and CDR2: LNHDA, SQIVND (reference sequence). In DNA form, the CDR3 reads TGTGCCAGTAGTATAACGACAGGGAACAACGAGCAGTACTTC. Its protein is CASSITTGNNEQYF.

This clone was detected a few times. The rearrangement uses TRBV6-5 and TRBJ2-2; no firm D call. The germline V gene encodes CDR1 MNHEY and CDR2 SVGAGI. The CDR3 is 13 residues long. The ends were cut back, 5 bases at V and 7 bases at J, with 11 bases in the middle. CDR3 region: CASSRPPIGELFF. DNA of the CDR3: TGTGCCAGCAGTCGTCCCCCTATCGGGGAGCTGTTTTTT.

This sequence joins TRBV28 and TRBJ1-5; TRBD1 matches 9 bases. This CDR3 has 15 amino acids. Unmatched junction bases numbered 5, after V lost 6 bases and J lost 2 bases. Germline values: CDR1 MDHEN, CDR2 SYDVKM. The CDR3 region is CASSPTGGGNQPQHF. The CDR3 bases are TGTGCCAGCAGCCCCACAGGGGGCGGCAATCAGCCCCAGCATTTT.

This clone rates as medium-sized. CDR3 bases: TGTGCCAGCAGCTTGTGGTTCACAGATACGCAGTATTTT. It is translated as CASSLWFTDTQYF. The V and J genes are TRBV5-4 and TRBJ2-3; D call uncertain. V was clipped by 1 base and J by 2 bases, with 5 bases between them. The CDR3 covers 13 residues. Germline V gene sequence: CDR1 SGHNT, CDR2 YYREEE (reference sequence).

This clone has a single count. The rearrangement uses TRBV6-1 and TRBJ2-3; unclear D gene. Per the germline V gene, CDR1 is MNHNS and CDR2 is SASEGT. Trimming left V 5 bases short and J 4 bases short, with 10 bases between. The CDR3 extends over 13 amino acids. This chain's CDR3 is CASSLRLADTQYF. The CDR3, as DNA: TGTGCCAGCAGTCTACGACTGGCAGATACGCAGTATTTT.

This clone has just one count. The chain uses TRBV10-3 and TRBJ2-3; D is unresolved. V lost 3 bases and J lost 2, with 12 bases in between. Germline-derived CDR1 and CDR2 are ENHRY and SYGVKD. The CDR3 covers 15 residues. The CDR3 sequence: CAISDKQTSTDTQYF. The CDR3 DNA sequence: TGTGCCATCAGTGACAAGCAGACCTCCACAGATACGCAGTATTTT.

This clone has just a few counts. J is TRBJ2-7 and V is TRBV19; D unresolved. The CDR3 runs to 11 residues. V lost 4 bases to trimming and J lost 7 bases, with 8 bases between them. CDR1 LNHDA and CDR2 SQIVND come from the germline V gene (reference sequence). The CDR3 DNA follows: TGTGCCAGTAGTAACCGGGTAGAGCAGTACTTC. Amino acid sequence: CASSNRVEQYF.

The CDR3 protein is CASSPGQGVFSGNTIYF. The CDR3 DNA follows: TGCGCCAGCAGCCCGGGACAGGGGGTTTTCTCTGGAAACACCATATATTTT. The chain uses TRBV4-3 and TRBJ1-3; TRBD1 aligns across 11 bases. The germline gives CDR1 LGHNA, CDR2 YSLEER. The trim removed 4 bases at V and 0 bases at J, leaving 5 bases unmatched. The CDR3 has 17 amino acids.